This T cell receptor (beta chain) was observed in a study of blood T cells in healthy people across ages. Primed by a sample-barcoded 5' primer and a J-beta primer mix, a second PCR proceeded for 7 to 11 cycles. TCRdb ran MiXCR on the 5' RACE reads and lists one entry per CDR3 protein. The sample holds around 900,000 distinct CDR3 sequences, 29% seen once. Germline V gene sequence: CDR1 SGHTA, CDR2 FQGNSA. The CDR3 extends over 14 amino acids. Trimming removed 6 bases from V and 4 bases from J; junction bases left unmatched: 4. This clonotype was detected ten times or more. This receptor was taken from a woman older than 75 in good health. The V gene is TRBV7-2, the J gene TRBJ1-2; TRBD1 matches at 11 bases. The sequenced sample was blood. The CDR3 DNA sequence: TGTGCCAGCAGACAAGGACAGGGGGCCTATGGCTACACCTTC. It yields the protein CASRQGQGAYGYTF. The full variable domain, rest sourced from reference TRBV7-2 and TRBJ1-2, is GAGVSQSPSNKVTEKGKDVELRCDPISGHTALYWYRQSLGQGLEFLIYFQGNSAPDKSGLPSDRFSAERTGGSVSTLTIQRTQQEDSAVYLCASRQGQGAYGYTFGSGTRLTVV.